The 23 T cell receptor beta chains presented below share a single source sample, sequenced in a study of shared clonotypes between healthy human individuals. The protocol was immunoSEQ multiplex PCR, while the TCRdb copy is restricted to in-frame clones and leaves out a portion. The sample contains 2 million to 2.5 million clones, 80% to 95% of which appear only once. Specimen: naive CD4+ T cells from PBMCs. Subset here: CD45RA+ positively selected. These receptors all come from a young man in good health. Some clones in this sample may be carry-over from other donors' samples.

The chain links TRBV4-1 to TRBJ2-2; either TRBD1 or TRBD2 may supply D (6 bases each). CDR1 and CDR2 (germline): MGHRA, YSYEKL. The CDR3 is 16 amino acids. The V and J ends lost 6 bases and 1 base respectively, with 15 bases between them. For the CDR3, the DNA is TGCGCCAGCAGGCGCACGGGGGCGCAGAACACCGGGGAGCTGTTTTTT. Residues: CASRRTGAQNTGELFF.

The chain carries TRBV27 and TRBJ2-7; tentatively, D is TRBD1 or TRBD2 (5 bases each). The CDR3 is 14 residues long. Trimming removed 5 bases at V and 6 bases at J, with 17 bases between. Germline CDR1 is MNHEY and CDR2 is SMNVEV (reference sequence). The CDR3 coding sequence is TGTGCCAGCAGTCAAACTAGGGGTTTCGGCGAGCAGTACTTC. It encodes CASSQTRGFGEQYF.

This chain joins TRBV7-9 and TRBJ2-1; TRBD2 is a possible D gene (6 bases). The V end was cut by 3 bases, the J end by 7 bases, with 13 bases between. The CDR3 is 14 amino acids. Germline V gives CDR1 SEHNR, CDR2 FQNEAQ (reference sequence). Here the CDR3 DNA reads TGTGCCAGCAGCTTCCCCCCGGACTATAATGAGCAGTTCTTC. Residues: CASSFPPDYNEQFF.

This clone was seen only a few times. The chain links TRBV9 to TRBJ1-1; D is undetermined. Trimming removed 5 bases from V and 1 base from J, with 12 bases in between. The CDR3 loop spans 14 amino acids. Looked up from germline, CDR1 is SGDLS and CDR2 is YYNGEE. The CDR3 bases are TGTGCCAGCAGGACTGGACCCGAGAACACTGAAGCTTTCTTT. This translates into CASRTGPENTEAFF.

The gene calls are TRBV11-2 and TRBJ2-1; TRBD1 agrees at 9 bases. Germline lookup yields CDR1 SGHAT and CDR2 FQNNGV. With V trimmed by 10 bases and J by 8 bases, 12 bases remained unmatched. The CDR3 length is 14 residues. The CDR3 coding sequence is TGTGCCACCGGGGACAGGGCGGTTTCCGATGAGCAGTTCTTC. This encodes CATGDRAVSDEQFF.

The chain recombines TRBV7-9 with TRBJ1-3, with a possible D match to TRBD1 (5 bases). Trimming left V 3 bases short and J 0 bases short, with 9 bases between. The CDR3 contains 15 residues. Germline CDR1 SEHNR, CDR2 FQNEAQ (reference sequence). CDR3 sequence reads: CASSFQGPSGNTIYF. The CDR3 DNA is TGTGCCAGCAGCTTCCAGGGACCCTCTGGAAACACCATATATTTT.

The CDR3 DNA follows: TGTGCCAGTAGTATATTGACAGGGAGGACTGAAGCTTTCTTT. This gives the protein CASSILTGRTEAFF. The chain carries TRBV19 and TRBJ1-1, with TRBD1 matching 7 bases. V lost 2 bases, J lost 5 bases, and 5 bases stayed unmatched. The V gene's germline CDR1 is LNHDA and CDR2 SQIVND (reference sequence). CDR3 length: 14 amino acids.

Of note for this clone: Within the sample, other DNA sequences also encode this same CDR3. V gene TRBV5-1 combines with J gene TRBJ2-1; 12 bases match TRBD2. V lost 4 bases, J lost 2 bases, and 4 bases stayed unmatched. CDR3 length equals 16 residues. Germline V gene data show CDR1 as SGHRS and CDR2 as YFSETQ. The CDR3 nucleotides read TGCGCCAGCAGCCCAGGACTAGCGGGGCCCTACAATGAGCAGTTCTTC. It codes for CASSPGLAGPYNEQFF.

This sequence joins TRBV7-9 and TRBJ1-5; TRBD1 matches 9 bases. This CDR3 spans 16 amino acids. Germline trimming cut 4 bases from V and 0 bases from J; bases unmatched to any gene: 4. Germline assignment: CDR1 SEHNR and CDR2 FQNEAQ (reference sequence). The CDR3 region is CASSSGQGSSNQPQHF. The CDR3 nucleotides read TGTGCCAGCAGCTCGGGACAGGGAAGTAGCAATCAGCCCCAGCATTTT.

Only one count was recorded for this clone. This chain links TRBV2 with TRBJ2-1; weak D call: TRBD2 (6 bases). The CDR3 has 14 residues. V lost 8 bases, J lost 7 bases, and 18 bases lay in between. Germline V gene sequence: CDR1 SNHLY, CDR2 FYNNEI. The CDR3 DNA is TGTGCCAGCTCCCGGGACTGGGGGGTAAATGAGCAGTTCTTC. Residues: CASSRDWGVNEQFF.

J is TRBJ1-2 and V is TRBV19, with 7 bases aligning to TRBD1. This CDR3 is built from 15 residues. After removal of 6 bases from V and 3 bases from J, the junction contained 10 bases not matched to a gene. The V gene's germline CDR1 is LNHDA and CDR2 SQIVND (reference sequence). The CDR3 DNA reads TGTGCCAGTAGCGCAAATCGAGGGACAGACTATGGCTACACCTTC. Residues: CASSANRGTDYGYTF. Based on the CDR3 plus reference TRBV19 and TRBJ1-2, the full variable domain is DGGITQSPKYLFRKEGQNVTLSCEQNLNHDAMYWYRQDPGQGLRLIYYSQIVNDFQKGDIAEGYSVSREKKESFPLTVTSAQKNPTAFYLCASSANRGTDYGYTFGSGTRLTVV.

V and J are TRBV5-1 and TRBJ2-7, with 11 bases matching TRBD2. The CDR3 spans 17 residues. The V gene's germline CDR1 is SGHRS and CDR2 YFSETQ. The J segment lost 0 bases and the V segment lost 0 bases, leaving 5 bases of the junction unmatched. As DNA, the CDR3 is TGCGCCAGCAGCTTGGCGACTAGCGGGATAAGCTCCTACGAGCAGTACTTC. This codes for CASSLATSGISSYEQYF. Based on the CDR3 plus reference TRBV5-1 and TRBJ2-7, the full variable domain is KAGVTQTPRYLIKTRGQQVTLSCSPISGHRSVSWYQQTPGQGLQFLFEYFSETQRNKGNFPGRFSGRQFSNSRSEMNVSTLELGDSALYLCASSLATSGISSYEQYFGPGTRLTVT.

V usage is TRBV7-2 and J usage is TRBJ1-1; TRBD1 agrees at 8 bases. Germline lookup yields CDR1 SGHTA and CDR2 FQGNSA. V lost 7 bases to trimming and J lost 3 bases; unmatched junction nucleotides: 16. This CDR3 has 17 residues. In DNA form, the CDR3 reads TGTGCCAGCACCCTTAGACGGTCAGGGGGCGCTTACACTGAAGCTTTCTTT. This gives the protein CASTLRRSGGAYTEAFF.

V is TRBV28 and J is TRBJ2-1; 11 positions agree with TRBD2. CDR3 size: 18 residues. The germline gives CDR1 MDHEN, CDR2 SYDVKM. J was trimmed by 4 bases and V by 2 bases; bases with no gene match: 10. The CDR3 sequence is CASSLRDLAGGFYNEQFF. In nucleotides, the CDR3 is TGTGCCAGCAGTTTACGGGATCTAGCGGGAGGATTTTACAATGAGCAGTTCTTC.

DNA of the CDR3: TGCGCCAGCAGTGAGGAACTCCGGGGTGAGCAGTTCTTC. Translated, it gives CASSEELRGEQFF. J is TRBJ2-1 and V is TRBV10-1; D might be TRBD2 (5 bases). With 2 bases removed from V and 9 bases from J, the gap between germline ends came to 11 bases. Germline CDR1 WNHNN, CDR2 SYGVQD (reference sequence). The CDR3 is 13 amino acids.

Notes on this clone: Distinct nucleotide sequences in the sample also encode this CDR3. The chain carries TRBV5-6 and TRBJ1-1, with D unclear. Germline V lookup: CDR1 SGHDT, CDR2 YYEEEE. Trimming removed 0 bases from V and 1 base from J, with 4 bases in between. CDR3 size: 13 residues. The CDR3 here is CASSLAENTEAFF. DNA for the CDR3: TGTGCCAGCAGCTTGGCCGAGAACACTGAAGCTTTCTTT.

For this clone: Other DNA sequences within the sample encode an identical CDR3. The genes are TRBV6-5 and TRBJ2-7, with 8 positions matching TRBD1. The CDR3 has 14 amino acids. Germline V gene data show CDR1 as MNHEY and CDR2 as SVGAGI. The junction had 8 bases not matched to a gene; V was cut back by 6 bases and J by 4 bases. CDR3 sequence (DNA): TGTGCCAGCAGACCCGGCCAGGGGGCGTACGAGCAGTACTTC. Its translation: CASRPGQGAYEQYF.

This rearrangement joins TRBV27 to TRBJ1-2; 8 positions agree with TRBD1. After removal of 7 bases from V and 2 bases from J, the junction contained 12 bases not matched to a gene. Germline CDR1 reads MNHEY; CDR2 reads SMNVEV (reference sequence). The CDR3 length is 16 residues. Here the CDR3 reads CASTDRVNLKNYGYTF. Written as DNA, the CDR3 is TGTGCCAGCACGGACAGGGTCAACCTTAAAAACTATGGCTACACCTTC.

This rearrangement joins TRBV19 to TRBJ2-5, with D maybe TRBD2 (7 bases). The CDR3 is 15 residues long. CDR1 LNHDA and CDR2 SQIVND come from the germline V gene (reference sequence). V shed 5 bases and J shed 2 bases, with 15 bases lying between them. Here the CDR3 reads CASSQGTNIQETQYF. The CDR3 DNA is TGTGCCAGTAGTCAGGGGACTAACATACAAGAGACCCAGTACTTC.

As DNA, the CDR3 is TGCGCCAGCAGCACGACTCTGATGGGGGATCAAGAGACCCAGTACTTC. Translated, it gives CASSTTLMGDQETQYF. This chain joins TRBV4-1 and TRBJ2-5, with D perhaps given as TRBD1 or TRBD2 (5 bases each). Per the germline V gene, CDR1 is MGHRA and CDR2 is YSYEKL. The CDR3 runs 16 residues. V was trimmed by 5 bases and J by 2 bases, leaving 18 bases between them.

This sequence joins TRBV2 and TRBJ1-1; 11 bases match TRBD1. CDR1 and CDR2 (germline): SNHLY, FYNNEI. The V segment lost 6 bases and the J segment 1 base; nucleotides outside the gene matches: 13. The CDR3 sequence is 18 residues long. CDR3 DNA: TGTGCCAGCAGCCAACTGGACAGGGGGCGGATGAGGAACACTGAAGCTTTCTTT. This translates into CASSQLDRGRMRNTEAFF.

This chain uses TRBV6-6 with TRBJ1-3, with D possibly being TRBD1 (5 bases). The CDR3 is made up of 14 amino acids. The V end was cut by 7 bases, the J end by 4 bases, with 14 bases between. From germline, CDR1 is MNHNY and CDR2 SVGAGI (reference sequence). Here the CDR3 reads CASTSGQGGNTIYF. DNA of the CDR3: TGTGCCAGCACTAGCGGTCAGGGCGGAAACACCATATATTTT.

This clone was recorded a few times. This chain joins TRBV28 and TRBJ1-4, with D unclear. Trimming removed 8 bases at V and 7 bases at J, with 17 bases between. The CDR3 sequence is 14 residues long. Germline assignment: CDR1 MDHEN and CDR2 SYDVKM. CDR3 protein: CASRSGPSGEKLFF. The CDR3 DNA is TGTGCCAGCCGGTCAGGCCCATCGGGTGAAAAACTGTTTTTT. The whole variable domain, filled in from reference TRBV28 and TRBJ1-4, reads DVKVTQSSRYLVKRTGEKVFLECVQDMDHENMFWYRQDPGLGLRLIYFSYDVKMKEKGDIPEGYSVSREKKERFSLILESASTNQTSMYLCASRSGPSGEKLFFGSGTQLSVL.